This T cell receptor (beta chain) originates from a study of T cell clonotyping in hematopoietic cell transplantation. Between the trimmed V and J ends, which lost 6 bases and 0 bases, there was a span of 17 bases. The CDR3 length is 16 residues. Looked up from germline, CDR1 is SEHNR and CDR2 is FQNEAQ (reference sequence). Generated by immunoSEQ multiplex PCR, the TCRdb table keeps only in-frame clones and is missing some. The sample records 12,000 to 15,000 clones, around 84% being singletons. The gene calls are TRBV7-9 and TRBJ1-2; D perhaps matches TRBD1 (6 bases). The input for sequencing was PBMCs, taken 100 days after allogeneic stem cell transplant. The receptor was isolated from a male patient between 45 and 60 years old who had an allogeneic stem cell transplant from an unrelated donor, so T cells may come from the graft donor. Some clones in this sample may be carry-over from other donors' samples. CDR3 in DNA: TGTGCCAGCAGTCCTACAGGTACAGGGCCTAACTATGGCTACACCTTC. Translated: CASSPTGTGPNYGYTF. Together with reference TRBV7-9 and TRBJ1-2, the CDR3 gives the full variable domain: DTGVSQNPRHKITKRGQNVTFRCDPISEHNRLYWYRQTLGQGPEFLTYFQNEAQLEKSRLLSDRFSAERPKGSFSTLEIQRTEQGDSAMYLCASSPTGTGPNYGYTFGSGTRLTVV.